A selection of T cell receptor beta chains follows, all from one sample in a study of blood T cell repertoires in COVID-19. Here immunoSEQ multiplex PCR was the method, and the copy in TCRdb shows in-frame clones only, minus some. The sample lists 350,000 to 400,000 clones; around 89% were seen once. Sequenced: PBMCs or T cells enriched from blood (not recorded which). The receptors come from a man aged 18-30 years who had recovered from COVID-19. The CDR3 runs from the conserved cysteine through the conserved F or W. The D gene is left open where the match is weak. Clone size is stated in some rows and not others, as once, few, many or a class when expanded.

clone size,V gene,D gene,J gene,CDR3 protein,CDR3 DNA
-,TRBV7-3,-,TRBJ2-6,CASSEQAPGANVLTF,TGTGCCAGCAGTGAACAGGCTCCTGGGGCCAACGTCCTGACTTTC
-,TRBV10-3,TRBD1,TRBJ2-2,CAISGQGGNTGELFF,TGTGCCATCAGTGGACAGGGCGGGAACACCGGGGAGCTGTTTTTT
-,TRBV27,-,TRBJ2-7,CASRGGGRSYEQYF,TGTGCCAGCAGAGGTGGAGGAAGGTCCTACGAGCAGTACTTC
-,TRBV3-1/TRBV3-2,-,TRBJ2-1,CASRDLNEQFF,TGTGCCAGCAGGGACTTGAATGAGCAGTTCTTC
once,TRBV5-1,TRBD2,TRBJ2-3,CASSWGLAGGLADTQYF,TGCGCCAGCAGCTGGGGACTAGCGGGGGGGTTGGCAGATACGCAGTATTTT
-,TRBV7-8,TRBD1,TRBJ1-2,CASSFPLYQDRGAGYTF,TGTGCCAGCAGCTTTCCCCTCTACCAAGACAGGGGGGCCGGCTACACCTTC
-,TRBV27,TRBD2,TRBJ2-3,CASSSPIAGAAADTQYF,TGTGCCAGCAGTTCCCCGATAGCGGGAGCGGCCGCAGATACGCAGTATTTT
-,TRBV11-2,TRBD1,TRBJ1-4,CASSERTGLNEKLFF,TGTGCCAGCAGCGAACGGACAGGCCTTAATGAAAAACTGTTTTTT
-,TRBV29-1,TRBD1,TRBJ1-6,CSVAVQGNSPLHF,TGCAGCGTTGCGGTACAGGGGAATTCACCCCTCCACTTT
-,TRBV6-5,-,TRBJ2-7,CASQRVWGEQYF,TGTGCCAGCCAGCGGGTGTGGGGCGAGCAGTACTTC
-,TRBV6-1,TRBD1,TRBJ1-2,CASSESTGDLYGYTF,TGTGCCAGCAGTGAATCGACAGGGGACCTCTATGGCTACACCTTC
-,TRBV5-4,TRBD2,TRBJ2-3,CASSRDLETLAGGQYF,TGTGCCAGCAGCCGGGACCTCGAGACTTTAGCGGGGGGGCAGTATTTT
-,TRBV2,TRBD2,TRBJ2-1,CASSEGRGGNNEQFF,TGTGCCAGCAGTGAAGGGCGGGGGGGTAACAATGAGCAGTTCTTC
-,TRBV6-5,TRBD1,TRBJ1-5,CASSRGGGQPQHF,TGTGCCAGCAGTAGAGGGGGCGGTCAGCCCCAGCATTTT
-,TRBV28,TRBD2,TRBJ2-1,CASCGLAGLRTCNEQFF,TGTGCCAGCTGCGGACTAGCGGGACTGAGAACGTGCAATGAGCAGTTCTTC
once,TRBV3-1/TRBV3-2,-,TRBJ1-2,CASSQVRDHGYTF,TGTGCCAGCAGCCAAGTGAGGGATCATGGCTACACCTTC
-,TRBV4-1,-,TRBJ1-3,CASSQVYSLSGNTIYF,TGCGCCAGCAGCCAAGTGTACAGCCTCTCTGGAAACACCATATATTTT
-,TRBV3-1/TRBV3-2,-,TRBJ1-1,CASSPTLGRGEAFF,TGTGCCAGCAGCCCAACCTTGGGGCGGGGTGAAGCTTTCTTT
once,TRBV6-9,TRBD1,TRBJ2-7,CASSYFRLQGTPYEQYF,TGTGCCAGCAGTTATTTTCGCCTACAGGGGACCCCCTACGAGCAGTACTTC
-,TRBV7-3,TRBD2,TRBJ2-1,CASSLTGLPAMDEQFF,TGTGCCAGCAGCTTAACGGGACTACCAGCCATGGATGAGCAGTTCTTC
once,TRBV27,-,TRBJ1-5,CASSLFPPRQKILNRNQPQHF,TGTGCCAGCAGTTTATTCCCCCCTAGGCAGAAAATTCTTAACCGCAATCAGCCCCAGCATTTT
-,TRBV12-3/TRBV12-4,-,TRBJ2-5,CASSFEETQYF,TGTGCCAGCAGTTTCGAAGAGACCCAGTACTTC
-,TRBV6-1,TRBD1,TRBJ2-7,CASSDRDRGPYEQYF,TGTGCCAGCAGTGACAGGGACAGGGGGCCGTACGAGCAGTACTTC
-,TRBV19,-,TRBJ2-7,CASSLGAIGGYEQYF,TGTGCCAGTAGTCTCGGAGCGATAGGCGGATACGAGCAGTACTTC
-,TRBV5-1,-,TRBJ2-3,CASSLAGLPDTQYF,TGCGCCAGCAGCTTGGCAGGGCTTCCAGATACGCAGTATTTT
-,TRBV7-2,TRBD2,TRBJ2-7,CASSLGREKYEQYF,TGTGCCAGCAGCTTGGGGCGGGAGAAATACGAGCAGTACTTC
-,TRBV7-2,-,TRBJ2-7,CASSLEVGGQYF,TGTGCCAGCAGCTTAGAGGTGGGAGGGCAGTACTTC
few,TRBV27,TRBD1,TRBJ1-1,CASSQTGGNTEAFF,TGTGCCAGCAGCCAGACAGGGGGCAACACTGAAGCTTTCTTT
-,TRBV7-9,TRBD1,TRBJ1-4,CASSLDRGGEKLFF,TGTGCCAGCAGCCTAGACAGGGGAGGTGAAAAACTGTTTTTT
-,TRBV7-9,TRBD2,TRBJ2-1,CASSLGILADNEQFF,TGTGCCAGCAGCTTGGGGATACTAGCGGATAATGAGCAGTTCTTC
-,TRBV6-5,-,TRBJ1-2,CASSYGGPNYGYTF,TGTGCCAGCAGCTATGGTGGGCCTAACTATGGCTACACCTTC
-,TRBV5-1,TRBD1,TRBJ1-1,CASSLAQGAGNTEAFF,TGCGCCAGCAGCTTGGCACAGGGGGCGGGGAACACTGAAGCTTTCTTT
-,TRBV4-3,-,TRBJ1-4,CASSQSDGSGEKLFF,TGCGCCAGCAGCCAAAGTGACGGGAGTGGTGAAAAACTGTTTTTT
-,TRBV6-5,TRBD2,TRBJ2-7,CASSRGGSYEQYF,TGTGCCAGCAGCCGCGGGGGATCCTACGAGCAGTACTTC
-,TRBV5-1,TRBD1,TRBJ2-2,CASSFSGQASNTGELFF,TGCGCCAGCAGCTTTTCGGGACAGGCCTCGAACACCGGGGAGCTGTTTTTT
-,TRBV2,-,TRBJ1-1,CASGVMRAWNTEAFF,TGTGCCAGCGGGGTCATGAGGGCGTGGAACACTGAAGCTTTCTTT
-,TRBV10-3,-,TRBJ1-4,CAISESTANEKLFF,TGTGCCATCAGTGAGTCGACAGCTAATGAAAAACTGTTTTTT
-,TRBV19,TRBD1,TRBJ1-1,CASSTGLTGARTEAFF,TGTGCCAGTAGTACCGGATTGACAGGGGCTCGCACTGAAGCTTTCTTT
-,TRBV11-3,TRBD2,TRBJ2-3,CASSLSGGRTDTQYF,TGTGCCAGCAGCTTAAGCGGGGGCCGCACAGATACGCAGTATTTT
-,TRBV10-3,-,TRBJ2-2,CAISAGAGQPTGELFF,TGTGCCATCAGTGCCGGAGCGGGACAACCGACCGGGGAGCTGTTTTTT
-,TRBV5-1,TRBD1,TRBJ2-3,CASSSDRGTQYF,TGCGCCAGCAGCTCCGACAGGGGAACGCAGTATTTT
-,TRBV29-1,-,TRBJ2-7,CSVLDSYEQYF,TGCAGCGTTCTAGACTCCTACGAGCAGTACTTC
-,TRBV6-5,-,TRBJ1-2,CASTSRAGDYGYTF,TGTGCCAGCACCTCAAGGGCAGGGGACTATGGCTACACCTTC
-,TRBV11-2,TRBD1,TRBJ1-2,CASSKRPGQGAVGYGYTF,TGTGCCAGCAGCAAACGTCCGGGACAGGGGGCAGTCGGCTATGGCTACACCTTC
-,TRBV10-1,-,TRBJ1-1,CASSESLGANTEAFF,TGCGCCAGCAGTGAGTCCTTGGGGGCGAACACTGAAGCTTTCTTT
-,TRBV18,-,TRBJ1-3,CASSPGHSGNTIYF,TGTGCCAGCTCACCGGGACACTCTGGAAACACCATATATTTT
-,TRBV19,-,TRBJ1-5,CASTTEGFQPQHF,TGTGCCAGTACCACGGAGGGCTTTCAGCCCCAGCATTTT
many,TRBV5-1,TRBD2,TRBJ2-1,CASSPGLARNEQFF,TGCGCCAGCAGCCCGGGACTAGCCCGGAATGAGCAGTTCTTC
-,TRBV28,-,TRBJ1-2,CASSPMTSSGNYGYTF,TGTGCCAGCAGCCCGATGACCAGTTCGGGGAACTATGGCTACACCTTC
few,TRBV5-4,-,TRBJ2-5,CASSSQETQYF,TGTGCCAGCAGCTCTCAAGAGACCCAGTACTTC
-,TRBV6-5,-,TRBJ1-3,CASSMAANSGNTIYF,TGTGCCAGCAGTATGGCGGCCAATTCTGGAAACACCATATATTTT
-,TRBV4-3,TRBD2,TRBJ2-7,CASSQAMGLADYEQYF,TGCGCCAGCAGCCAAGCAATGGGACTAGCGGACTACGAGCAGTACTTC
-,TRBV10-2,-,TRBJ1-5,CASSRQPDSNQPQHF,TGCGCCAGCAGTAGACAGCCGGATAGCAATCAGCCCCAGCATTTT
once,TRBV28,TRBD1,TRBJ2-7,CASSDRLGQGSYEQYF,TGTGCCAGCAGTGACCGTTTGGGACAGGGCTCCTACGAGCAGTACTTC
-,TRBV4-2,-,TRBJ1-1,CASSQNLKRLDEAFF,TGTGCCAGCAGCCAAAACCTAAAAAGGCTAGATGAAGCTTTCTTT
-,TRBV5-5,-,TRBJ2-1,CASSIGLIQFF,TGTGCCAGCAGCATTGGACTGATTCAGTTCTTC
-,TRBV4-3,TRBD2,TRBJ2-1,CASSQEPPPSGSYNEQFF,TGCGCCAGCAGCCAAGAGCCCCCCCCTAGCGGCTCCTACAATGAGCAGTTCTTC
-,TRBV15,-,TRBJ2-7,CATSRESRGSYEQYF,TGTGCCACCAGCAGAGAATCCAGGGGTTCCTACGAGCAGTACTTC
-,TRBV6-5,-,TRBJ2-2,CATTTGLGELFF,TGTGCCACTACAACAGGGCTTGGGGAGCTGTTTTTT
once,TRBV27,-,TRBJ1-3,CASSLSQGNTIYF,TGTGCCAGCAGTTTATCGCAGGGAAACACCATATATTTT